A single sample gave rise to the 16 T cell receptor beta chains below, sequenced in a study of T cell responses to AZD1222 COVID-19 vaccine. The method was immunoSEQ multiplex PCR; TCRdb's version includes in-frame clones alone and lacks a portion of them. The profile covers 150,000 to 200,000 clones, with about nine tenths appearing a single time and approximately 2.5% taken by the ten largest. The sample consisted of peripheral blood, taken on day 0 of MenACWY control vaccination. These receptors originate from an adult in good health.

This CDR3 reads CATSGQGQLDTQYF. For the CDR3, the DNA is TGTGCCACCAGTGGACAGGGGCAGTTGGATACGCAGTATTTT. The rearrangement links TRBV24-1 to TRBJ2-3; 8 bases line up with TRBD1. Looked up from germline, CDR1 is KGHDR and CDR2 is SFDVKD. This CDR3 comprises 14 residues. V shed 5 bases and J 6 bases; nucleotides not matched to a gene: 6.

V is TRBV7-2 and J is TRBJ2-5; TRBD2 matches at 7 bases. With V trimmed by 4 bases and J by 4 bases, 12 bases remained unmatched. Per germline, CDR1 SGHTA and CDR2 FQGNSA. The CDR3 spans 16 residues. CDR3 sequence: CASSSNPGGLGETQYF. The CDR3 DNA reads as TGTGCCAGCAGCTCCAACCCGGGGGGTTTGGGAGAGACCCAGTACTTC.

The V gene is TRBV19, the J gene TRBJ2-1; 7 nucleotides align to TRBD2. The CDR3 consists of 16 residues. Germline V gene data show CDR1 as LNHDA and CDR2 as SQIVND (reference sequence). V gave up 7 bases and J gave up 3 bases; unmatched junction bases: 12. This chain's CDR3 is CASKPSGGSFYNEQFF. CDR3 coding DNA: TGTGCCAGTAAGCCCTCCGGCGGGAGCTTCTACAATGAGCAGTTCTTC.

The chain is built from TRBV19 and TRBJ2-7; D gene uncertain. The CDR3 loop spans 14 amino acids. The germline V gene encodes CDR1 LNHDA and CDR2 SQIVND (reference sequence). The V end lost 3 bases, the J end lost 3 bases, and 12 bases lay between the germline ends. The CDR3 region has the DNA TGTGCCAGTAGTATCCAAGGACGGTACTACGAGCAGTACTTC. As protein: CASSIQGRYYEQYF.

The V call is TRBV27, the J call TRBJ2-7; D is perhaps TRBD1 or TRBD2 (5 bases each). The CDR3 is 16 amino acids. The V gene lost 4 bases and the J gene lost 1 base, with 17 bases spanning the gap. The germline V gene has CDR1 MNHEY and CDR2 SMNVEV (reference sequence). CDR3: CASSSLGVAHSYEQYF. The CDR3 DNA sequence: TGTGCCAGCAGTTCCCTGGGGGTAGCGCATTCCTACGAGCAGTACTTC.

This clone was observed a handful of times. The chain employs TRBV12-3 or TRBV12-4 and TRBJ1-1, with 9 bases aligning to TRBD1. The CDR3 has 13 residues. Losses at the gene ends were 5 bases for V and 6 bases for J; bases not matched to a gene: 4. The CDR3 protein is CASSGQGFPEAFF. The CDR3 DNA reads as TGTGCCAGCAGTGGACAGGGGTTCCCTGAAGCTTTCTTT.

This chain joins TRBV11-2 and TRBJ2-7; D perhaps matches TRBD2 (5 bases). Deletions cut 3 bases from V and 3 bases from J, with 15 bases between. The CDR3 has 15 residues. CDR1 is SGHAT, CDR2 FQNNGV, per germline. The CDR3 DNA sequence: TGTGCCAGCAGCTTTATACTAGAGAGGAGCTACGAGCAGTACTTC. As protein: CASSFILERSYEQYF.

In DNA, the CDR3 is TGTGCCAGCAGCCCCGGCGGACAGGGGGTTACCTACGAGCAGTACTTC. As protein: CASSPGGQGVTYEQYF. The rearrangement links TRBV5-4 to TRBJ2-7; TRBD1 agrees at 10 bases. The germline V gene encodes CDR1 SGHNT and CDR2 YYREEE (reference sequence). V was pared by 4 bases and J by 2 bases, with 9 bases of the junction left unmatched. The CDR3 extends over 16 amino acids.

In DNA, the CDR3 is TGCGCCAGCAGCTTTGCATCAGGGGGGGAGCAGTTCTTC. Translated, it gives CASSFASGGEQFF. The chain links TRBV5-1 to TRBJ2-1, with a possible D match to TRBD1 (7 bases). The germline V gene has CDR1 SGHRS and CDR2 YFSETQ. Trimming shortened V by 2 bases and J by 10 bases, and 13 bases separated the two germline ends. This CDR3 has 13 amino acids.

Turning to this clone: Other DNA sequences in this specimen translate into the identical CDR3. The chain couples TRBV28 to TRBJ1-5; D remains unclear. V lost 4 bases and J 1 base, leaving 8 bases between the germline ends. From germline, CDR1 is MDHEN and CDR2 SYDVKM. The CDR3 has 14 residues. The CDR3 loop is CASSSGGSNQPQHF. CDR3 coding DNA: TGTGCCAGCAGTTCGGGCGGGAGCAATCAGCCCCAGCATTTT.

The chain joins TRBV18 to TRBJ2-7, with a weak D call TRBD1 (6 bases). The CDR3 has 14 residues. Germline CDR1 is KGHSH and CDR2 is LQKENI. V dropped 3 bases and J dropped 0 bases, with 9 bases sitting between them. The CDR3 coding sequence is TGTGCCAGCTCACCCGGACAGACCTCCTACGAGCAGTACTTC. Its protein is CASSPGQTSYEQYF.

This chain joins TRBV27 and TRBJ1-2; no clear D gene. The CDR3 has 14 residues. Trimming left V 5 bases short and J 4 bases short, with 14 bases between. Per the germline V gene, CDR1 is MNHEY and CDR2 is SMNVEV (reference sequence). The CDR3 sequence is CASSPGPPGYGYTF. CDR3 nucleotides: TGTGCCAGCAGTCCCGGGCCACCGGGCTATGGCTACACCTTC.

The J gene is TRBJ2-7, the V gene TRBV5-5; D tentatively reads TRBD1 or TRBD2 (5 bases each). V was pared by 0 bases and J by 3 bases, with 7 bases between. The CDR3 runs 13 residues. From germline, CDR1 is SGHKS and CDR2 YYEKEE (reference sequence). Here the CDR3 reads CASSLGDGYEQYF. CDR3 in DNA: TGTGCCAGCAGCTTGGGGGACGGCTACGAGCAGTACTTC.

CDR3 in DNA: TGTGCCAGCAGTGAGGGGGACAGTGCCTCCTACGAGCAGTACTTC. Its protein is CASSEGDSASYEQYF. The V gene is TRBV6-1, the J gene TRBJ2-7; 7 positions agree with TRBD1. The CDR3 extends over 15 amino acids. The trim removed 3 bases at V and 0 bases at J, leaving 5 bases unmatched. CDR1 is MNHNS and CDR2 is SASEGT in the germline V gene.

The chain carries TRBV25-1 and TRBJ2-7, with TRBD2 matching over 11 bases. V lost 0 bases to trimming and J lost 0 bases; unmatched junction nucleotides: 4. Germline V gene sequence: CDR1 MGHDK, CDR2 SYGVNS. The CDR3 covers 17 residues. CDR3 DNA: TGTGCCAGCAGTGAATATCCCACTAGCGGGAGCTCCTACGAGCAGTACTTC. Translated: CASSEYPTSGSSYEQYF.

The rearrangement joins TRBV6-2 or TRBV6-3 to TRBJ1-1; no reliable D call. The V end was cut by 3 bases, the J end by 3 bases, with 8 bases between. There are 13 residues in the CDR3. Germline CDR1 MNHEY, CDR2 SVGEGT. The DNA of the CDR3 is TGTGCCAGCAGTTATTGGAAGGACACTGAAGCTTTCTTT. Encoded protein: CASSYWKDTEAFF.